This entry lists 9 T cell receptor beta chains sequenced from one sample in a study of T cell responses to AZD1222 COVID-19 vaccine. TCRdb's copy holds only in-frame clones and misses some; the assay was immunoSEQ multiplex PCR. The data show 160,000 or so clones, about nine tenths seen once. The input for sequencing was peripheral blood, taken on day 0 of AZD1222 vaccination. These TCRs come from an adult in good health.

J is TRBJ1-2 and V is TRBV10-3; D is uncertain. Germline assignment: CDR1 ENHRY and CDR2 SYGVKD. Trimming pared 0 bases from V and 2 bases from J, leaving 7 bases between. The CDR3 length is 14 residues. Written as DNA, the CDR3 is TGTGCCATCAGTGAGTCTCCGGAAAACTATGGCTACACCTTC. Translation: CAISESPENYGYTF.

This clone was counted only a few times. CDR3 sequence: CASSFFSSGRYEQYF. As DNA, the CDR3 is TGTGCCAGCAGTTTTTTTTCTAGCGGGAGATACGAGCAGTACTTC. The chain uses TRBV28 and TRBJ2-7; 10 bases are shared with TRBD2. The germline gives CDR1 MDHEN, CDR2 SYDVKM. This CDR3 has 15 residues. Germline trimming cut 3 bases from V and 4 bases from J; bases unmatched to any gene: 6. The full variable domain, in which reference TRBV28 and TRBJ2-7 provide the parts outside the CDR3, is DVKVTQSSRYLVKRTGEKVFLECVQDMDHENMFWYRQDPGLGLRLIYFSYDVKMKEKGDIPEGYSVSREKKERFSLILESASTNQTSMYLCASSFFSSGRYEQYFGPGTRLTVT.

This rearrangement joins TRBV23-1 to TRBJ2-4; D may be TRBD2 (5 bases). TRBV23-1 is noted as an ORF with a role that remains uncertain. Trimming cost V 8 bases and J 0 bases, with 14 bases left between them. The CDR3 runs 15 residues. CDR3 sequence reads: CASGGRGRAKNIQYF. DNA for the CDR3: TGCGCCAGCGGCGGCCGGGGAAGAGCCAAAAACATTCAGTACTTC.

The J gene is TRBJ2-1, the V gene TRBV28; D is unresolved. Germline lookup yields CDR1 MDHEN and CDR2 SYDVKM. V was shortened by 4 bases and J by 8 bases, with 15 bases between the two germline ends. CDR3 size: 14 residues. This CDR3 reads CASSSRSLDHEQFF. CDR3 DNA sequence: TGTGCCAGCAGTTCGCGGAGTCTTGATCATGAGCAGTTCTTC.

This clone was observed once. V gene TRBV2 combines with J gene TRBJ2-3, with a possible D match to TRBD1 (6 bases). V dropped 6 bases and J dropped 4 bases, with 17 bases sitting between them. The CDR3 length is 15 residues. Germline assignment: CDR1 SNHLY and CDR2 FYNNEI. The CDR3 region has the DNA TGTGCCAGCAGCACCACAGGGTTGGGGGCAGATACGCAGTATTTT. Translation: CASSTTGLGADTQYF. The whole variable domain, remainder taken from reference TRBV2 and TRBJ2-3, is EPEVTQTPSHQVTQMGQEVILRCVPISNHLYFYWYRQILGQKVEFLVSFYNNEISEKSEIFDDQFSVERPDGSNFTLKIRSTKLEDSAMYFCASSTTGLGADTQYFGPGTRLTVL.

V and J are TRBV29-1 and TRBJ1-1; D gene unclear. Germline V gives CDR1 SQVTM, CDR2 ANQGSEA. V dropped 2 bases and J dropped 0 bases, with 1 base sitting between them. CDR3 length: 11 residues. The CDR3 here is CSVELNTEAFF. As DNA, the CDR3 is TGCAGCGTTGAACTGAACACTGAAGCTTTCTTT. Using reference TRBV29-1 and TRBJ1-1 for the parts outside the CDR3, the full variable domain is SAVISQKPSRDICQRGTSLTIQCQVDSQVTMMFWYRQQPGQSLTLIATANQGSEATYESGFVIDKFPISRPNLTFSTLTVSNMSPEDSSIYLCSVELNTEAFFGQGTRLTVV.

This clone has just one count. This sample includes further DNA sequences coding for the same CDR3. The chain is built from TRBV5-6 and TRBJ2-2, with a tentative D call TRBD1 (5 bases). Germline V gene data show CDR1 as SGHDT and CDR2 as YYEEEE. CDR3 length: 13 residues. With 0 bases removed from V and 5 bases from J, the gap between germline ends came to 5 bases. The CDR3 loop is CASSLAGTGELFF. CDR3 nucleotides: TGTGCCAGCAGCTTGGCAGGGACCGGGGAGCTGTTTTTT.

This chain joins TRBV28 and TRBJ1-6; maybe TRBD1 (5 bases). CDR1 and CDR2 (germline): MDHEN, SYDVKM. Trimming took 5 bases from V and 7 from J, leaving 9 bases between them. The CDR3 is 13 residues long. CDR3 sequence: CASSPQANSPLHF. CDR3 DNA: TGTGCCAGCAGTCCACAGGCAAATTCACCCCTCCACTTT. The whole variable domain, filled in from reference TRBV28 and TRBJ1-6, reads DVKVTQSSRYLVKRTGEKVFLECVQDMDHENMFWYRQDPGLGLRLIYFSYDVKMKEKGDIPEGYSVSREKKERFSLILESASTNQTSMYLCASSPQANSPLHFGNGTRLTVT.

For the CDR3, the DNA is TGTGCCAGCAGCGAACAGACTAGCGGGATCCTGCGGGAGACCCAGTACTTC. It is translated as CASSEQTSGILRETQYF. The chain employs TRBV2 and TRBJ2-5; 11 bases agree with TRBD2. Germline lookup yields CDR1 SNHLY and CDR2 FYNNEI. Germline trimming cut 6 bases from V and 5 bases from J; bases unmatched to any gene: 14. The CDR3 extends over 17 amino acids.